One sample yielded the 13 T cell receptor beta chains listed below, sequenced in a study of T-cell reconstitution after alpha-beta-depleted transplantation in children. Molecular barcoding with unique molecular identifiers was used for the TCRbeta library. From the PCR reads, TCRdb called clonotypes with MiXCR, one entry per CDR3 protein. This sample has a few hundred thousand distinct CDR3 sequences; 27% occur once, and the top ten carry under 45%. Here the sequenced sample was PBMCs, taken before TCRalphabeta/CD19-depleted stem cell transplant. Receptors were obtained from a boy in the first two years of life with Wiskott-Aldrich syndrome, due to receive a stem cell transplant.

This clonotype was detected only a few times. The V call is TRBV15, the J call TRBJ2-1, with D possibly TRBD2 on 5 matching bases. The V end lost 5 bases, the J end lost 4 bases, and 9 bases lay between the germline ends. This CDR3 region has 13 residues. Germline V gives CDR1 LNHNV, CDR2 YYDKDF (reference sequence). The CDR3 DNA sequence: TGTGCCACCAGCTTACTAGGTTACAATGAGCAGTTCTTC. Its protein is CATSLLGYNEQFF.

This clonotype occurred a few times. This CDR3 reads CSVCTRETYNEQFF. The CDR3 DNA reads TGCAGCGTTTGTACGCGGGAGACCTACAATGAGCAGTTCTTC. The chain has TRBV29-1 and TRBJ2-1, with 7 bases that match TRBD2. The germline V gene has CDR1 SQVTM and CDR2 ANQGSEA. The CDR3 runs 14 residues. V shed 5 bases, J shed 2 bases, and the junction held 6 bases outside the gene matches.

The table lists this clonotype with a few counts. The chain couples TRBV20-1 to TRBJ1-1; 8 nucleotides match TRBD1. Germline CDR1 and CDR2: DFQATT and SNEGSKA (reference sequence). The length of the CDR3 is 15 residues. The junction had 9 bases not matched to a gene; V was cut back by 6 bases and J by 0 bases. The chain's CDR3 is CSAEGDRGLNTEAFF. The CDR3 DNA sequence: TGCAGTGCCGAGGGCGACAGGGGTTTGAACACTGAAGCTTTCTTT.

The chain links TRBV20-1 to TRBJ2-1, with 8 bases aligning to TRBD2. The CDR3 runs 15 residues. Unmatched junction bases numbered 15, after V lost 6 bases and J lost 8 bases. Germline lookup yields CDR1 DFQATT and CDR2 SNEGSKA (reference sequence). The DNA of the CDR3 is TGCAGTGCCCCTCCAACCGGGACTAGAGGCGATGAGCAGTTCTTC. Protein: CSAPPTGTRGDEQFF.

The chain joins TRBV20-1 to TRBJ2-7, with a possible D match to TRBD2 (6 bases). Germline assignment: CDR1 DFQATT and CDR2 SNEGSKA (reference sequence). V dropped 0 bases and J dropped 3 bases, with 12 bases sitting between them. The CDR3 is made up of 14 amino acids. The CDR3 DNA reads TGCAGTGCTAGAGATTCTAGCGCCGACTACGAGCAGTACTTC. Translation: CSARDSSADYEQYF.

This clonotype was observed a handful of times. The chain joins TRBV5-1 to TRBJ1-4; TRBD1 might be the D (6 bases). Trimming stripped 6 bases from V and 4 bases from J, with 19 bases between. Germline V gene sequence: CDR1 SGHRS, CDR2 YFSETQ. The CDR3 is 16 amino acids. In DNA, the CDR3 is TGCGCCAGCAAAACTAGCGCCGGGACAAATAATGAAAAACTGTTTTTT. Its translation: CASKTSAGTNNEKLFF.

The gene calls are TRBV29-1 and TRBJ2-1, with TRBD2 identical over 11 bases. V was pared by 6 bases and J by 0 bases, with 7 bases of the junction left unmatched. This CDR3 has 16 residues. CDR1 and CDR2 (germline): SQVTM, ANQGSEA. In DNA, the CDR3 is TGCAGCGTGCTGACTAGCGGGGCTAGCTCCTACAATGAGCAGTTCTTC. Its protein is CSVLTSGASSYNEQFF.

The chain uses TRBV5-1 and TRBJ2-1; D is unresolved. The germline CDR1 and CDR2 sequences are SGHRS and YFSETQ. The germline V and J ends were trimmed by 1 base and 8 bases, with 4 bases remaining between them. The CDR3 has 11 residues. The DNA for the CDR3 is TGCGCCAGCAGCTTGTGGGATGAGCAGTTCTTC. It specifies CASSLWDEQFF.

This clonotype was detected only a few times. This chain's CDR3 is CAISVTDYEQYF. CDR3 sequence (DNA): TGTGCCATCAGTGTGACTGACTACGAGCAGTACTTC. The J gene is TRBJ2-7, the V gene TRBV10-3, with unresolved D. This CDR3 comprises 12 residues. CDR1 is ENHRY, CDR2 SYGVKD, per germline. Trimming stripped 4 bases from V and 3 bases from J, with 7 bases between.

The CDR3, as DNA: TGCGCCAGCAGCCTATGGGACAGGGGGTACGAGCAGTACTTC. This sequence encodes CASSLWDRGYEQYF. The chain carries TRBV4-1 and TRBJ2-7, with TRBD1 matching over 11 bases. The V gene's germline CDR1 is MGHRA and CDR2 YSYEKL. The CDR3 contains 14 residues. V trimming: 4 bases; J trimming: 4 bases; junction bases outside the gene matches: 3.

A few counts support this clonotype. This chain connects TRBV5-1 to TRBJ2-3; perhaps TRBD2 as D (6 bases). Germline V lookup: CDR1 SGHRS, CDR2 YFSETQ. The V and J ends lost 5 bases and 1 base respectively, with 17 bases between them. The CDR3 sequence is 16 residues long. CDR3 sequence (DNA): TGCGCCAGCAGGTCGGAGGGACCCTTGCGCACAGATACGCAGTATTTT. Protein: CASRSEGPLRTDTQYF.

This chain links TRBV15 with TRBJ2-3, with unresolved D. V was cut by 0 bases and J by 3 bases, with 10 bases left in between. The CDR3 has 15 amino acids. Looked up from germline, CDR1 is LNHNV and CDR2 is YYDKDF (reference sequence). The CDR3 is CATSRDPLSTDTQYF. CDR3 bases: TGTGCCACCAGCAGAGATCCACTCTCTACAGATACGCAGTATTTT. Full variable domain (outside the CDR3, taken from reference TRBV15 and TRBJ2-3): DAMVIQNPRYQVTQFGKPVTLSCSQTLNHNVMYWYQQKSSQAPKLLFHYYDKDFNNEADTPDNFQSRRPNTSFCFLDIRSPGLGDTAMYLCATSRDPLSTDTQYFGPGTRLTVL.

This clonotype showed up just a few times. This chain uses TRBV12-3 or TRBV12-4 with TRBJ1-1; maybe TRBD1 (5 bases). This CDR3 region has 13 residues. The V gene lost 3 bases and the J gene lost 4 bases, with 9 bases spanning the gap. DNA for the CDR3: TGTGCCAGCAGTTTGATGGGGGGCACTGAAGCTTTCTTT. Amino acids: CASSLMGGTEAFF.